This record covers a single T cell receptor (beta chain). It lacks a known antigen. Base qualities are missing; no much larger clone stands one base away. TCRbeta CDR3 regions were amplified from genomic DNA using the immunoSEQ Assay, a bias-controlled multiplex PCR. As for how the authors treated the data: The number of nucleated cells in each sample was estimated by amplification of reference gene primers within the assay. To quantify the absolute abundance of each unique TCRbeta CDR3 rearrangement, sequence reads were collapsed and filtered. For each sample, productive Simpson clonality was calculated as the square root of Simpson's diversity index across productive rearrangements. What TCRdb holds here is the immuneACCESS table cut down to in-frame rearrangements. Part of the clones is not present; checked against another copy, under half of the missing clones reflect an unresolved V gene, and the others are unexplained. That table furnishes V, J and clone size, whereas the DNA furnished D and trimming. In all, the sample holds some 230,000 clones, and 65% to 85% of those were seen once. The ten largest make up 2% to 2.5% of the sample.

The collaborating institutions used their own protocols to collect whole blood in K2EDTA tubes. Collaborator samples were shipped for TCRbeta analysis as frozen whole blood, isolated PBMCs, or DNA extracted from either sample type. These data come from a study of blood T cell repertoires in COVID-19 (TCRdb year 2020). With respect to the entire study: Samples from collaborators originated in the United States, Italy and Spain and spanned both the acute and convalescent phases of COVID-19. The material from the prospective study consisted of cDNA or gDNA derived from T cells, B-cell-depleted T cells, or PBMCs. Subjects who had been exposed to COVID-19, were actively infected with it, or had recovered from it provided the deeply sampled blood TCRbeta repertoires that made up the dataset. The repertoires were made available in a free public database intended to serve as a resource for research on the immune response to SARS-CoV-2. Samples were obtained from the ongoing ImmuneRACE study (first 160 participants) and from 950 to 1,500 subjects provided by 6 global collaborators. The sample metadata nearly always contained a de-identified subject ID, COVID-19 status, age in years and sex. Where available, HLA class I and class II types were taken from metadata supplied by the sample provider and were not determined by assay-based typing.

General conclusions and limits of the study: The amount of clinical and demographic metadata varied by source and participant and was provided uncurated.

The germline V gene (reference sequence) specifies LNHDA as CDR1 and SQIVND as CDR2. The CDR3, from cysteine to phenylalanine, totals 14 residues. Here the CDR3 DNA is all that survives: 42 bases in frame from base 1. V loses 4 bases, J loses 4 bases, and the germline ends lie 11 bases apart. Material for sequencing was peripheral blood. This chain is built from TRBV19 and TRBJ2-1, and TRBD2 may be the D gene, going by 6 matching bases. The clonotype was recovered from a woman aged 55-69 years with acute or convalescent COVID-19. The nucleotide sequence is TGTGCCAGTAGTAGGGGGACTGTTTACAATGAGCAGTTCTTC. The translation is CASSRGTVYNEQFF.